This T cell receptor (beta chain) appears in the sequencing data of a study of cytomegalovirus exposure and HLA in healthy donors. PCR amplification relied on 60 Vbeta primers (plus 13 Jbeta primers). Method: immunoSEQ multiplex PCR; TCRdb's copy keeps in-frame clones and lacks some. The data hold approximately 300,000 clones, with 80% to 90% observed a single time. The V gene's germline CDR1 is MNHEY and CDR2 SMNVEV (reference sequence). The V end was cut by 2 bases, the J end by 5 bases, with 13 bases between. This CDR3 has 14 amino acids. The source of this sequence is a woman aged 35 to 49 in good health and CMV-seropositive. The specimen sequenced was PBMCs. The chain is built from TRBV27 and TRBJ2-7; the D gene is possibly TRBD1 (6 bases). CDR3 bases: TGTGCCAGCAGTTTAGGACAGAGCTGGCACGAGCAGTACTTC. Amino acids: CASSLGQSWHEQYF.